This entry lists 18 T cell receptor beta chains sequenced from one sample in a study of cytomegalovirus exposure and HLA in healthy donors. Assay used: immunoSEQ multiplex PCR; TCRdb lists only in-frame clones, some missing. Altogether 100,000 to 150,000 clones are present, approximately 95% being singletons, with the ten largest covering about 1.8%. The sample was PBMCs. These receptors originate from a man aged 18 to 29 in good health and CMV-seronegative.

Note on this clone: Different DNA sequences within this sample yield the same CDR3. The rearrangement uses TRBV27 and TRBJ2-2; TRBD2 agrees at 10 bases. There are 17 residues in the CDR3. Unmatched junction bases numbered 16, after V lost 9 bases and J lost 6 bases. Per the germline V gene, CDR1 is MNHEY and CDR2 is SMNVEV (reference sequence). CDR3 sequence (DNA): TGTGCCAGTAGCTCTCCTCCGGGACTAGCGAAGCCCGGGGAGCTGTTTTTT. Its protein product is CASSSPPGLAKPGELFF.

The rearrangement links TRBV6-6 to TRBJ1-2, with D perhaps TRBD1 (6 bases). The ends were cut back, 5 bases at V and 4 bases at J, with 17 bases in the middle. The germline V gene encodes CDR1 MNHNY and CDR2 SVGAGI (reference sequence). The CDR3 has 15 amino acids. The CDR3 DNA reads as TGTGCCAGCAGTACACAGGGTGGTTCCAGCTATGGCTACACCTTC. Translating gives CASSTQGGSSYGYTF.

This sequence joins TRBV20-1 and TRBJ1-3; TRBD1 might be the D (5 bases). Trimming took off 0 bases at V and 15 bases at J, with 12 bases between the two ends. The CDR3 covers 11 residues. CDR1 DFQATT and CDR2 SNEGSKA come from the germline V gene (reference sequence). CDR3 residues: CSARDDGHRYF. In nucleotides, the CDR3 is TGCAGTGCTAGAGATGACGGACATCGATATTTT.

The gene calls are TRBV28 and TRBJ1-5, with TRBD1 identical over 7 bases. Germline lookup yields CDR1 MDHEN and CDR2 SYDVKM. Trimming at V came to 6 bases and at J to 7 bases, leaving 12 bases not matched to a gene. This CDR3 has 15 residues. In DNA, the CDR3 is TGTGCCAGCAGCCATCCCGGACAGGTTTTACAGCCCCAGCATTTT. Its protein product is CASSHPGQVLQPQHF.

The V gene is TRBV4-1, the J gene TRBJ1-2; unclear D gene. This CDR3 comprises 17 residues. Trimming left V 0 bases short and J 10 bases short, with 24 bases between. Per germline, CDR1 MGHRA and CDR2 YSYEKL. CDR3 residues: CASSQDQIRIPVSLYTF. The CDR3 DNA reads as TGCGCCAGCAGCCAAGATCAAATCAGGATTCCGGTCTCCCTCTACACCTTC.

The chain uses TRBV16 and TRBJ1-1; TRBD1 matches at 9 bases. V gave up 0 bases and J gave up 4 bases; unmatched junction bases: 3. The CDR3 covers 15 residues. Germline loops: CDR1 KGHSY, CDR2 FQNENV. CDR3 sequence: CASSQSGQGSTEAFF. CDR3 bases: TGTGCCAGCAGCCAATCGGGACAGGGAAGCACTGAAGCTTTCTTT.

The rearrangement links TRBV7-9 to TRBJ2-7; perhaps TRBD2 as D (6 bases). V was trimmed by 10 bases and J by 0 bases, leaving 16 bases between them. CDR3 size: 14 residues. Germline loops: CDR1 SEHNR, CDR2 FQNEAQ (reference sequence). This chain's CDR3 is CATHGGFNSYEQYF. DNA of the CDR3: TGTGCCACTCACGGGGGTTTTAACTCCTACGAGCAGTACTTC.

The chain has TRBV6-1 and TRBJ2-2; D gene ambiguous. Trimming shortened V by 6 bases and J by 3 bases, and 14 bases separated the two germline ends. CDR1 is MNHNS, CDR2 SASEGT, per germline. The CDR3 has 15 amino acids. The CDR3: CASRGWARHTGELFF. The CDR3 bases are TGTGCCAGCAGGGGTTGGGCCCGGCACACCGGGGAGCTGTTTTTT.

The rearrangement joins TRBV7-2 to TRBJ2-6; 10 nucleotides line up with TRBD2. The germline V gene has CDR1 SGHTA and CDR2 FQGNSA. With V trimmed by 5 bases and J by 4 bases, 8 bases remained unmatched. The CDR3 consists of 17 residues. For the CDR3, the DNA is TGTGCCAGCAGCCGAATAGCGGGAGGCCCCGGGGCCAACGTCCTGACTTTC. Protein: CASSRIAGGPGANVLTF.

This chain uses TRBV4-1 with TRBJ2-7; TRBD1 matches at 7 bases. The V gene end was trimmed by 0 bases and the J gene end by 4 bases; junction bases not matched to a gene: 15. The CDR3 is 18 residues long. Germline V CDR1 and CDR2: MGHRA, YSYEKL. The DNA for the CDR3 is TGCGCCAGCAGCCAAGATAGGGGTAGGGACAGATATTATTACGAGCAGTACTTC. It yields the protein CASSQDRGRDRYYYEQYF.

The CDR3 DNA is TGTGCCAGCAGTGATCAGGGGGAAGAAAAACTGTTTTTT. Its protein is CASSDQGEEKLFF. The chain joins TRBV6-1 to TRBJ1-4; 7 positions match TRBD1. The CDR3 is 13 amino acids. Germline V gene data show CDR1 as MNHNS and CDR2 as SASEGT. The trim removed 3 bases at V and 8 bases at J, leaving 3 bases unmatched.

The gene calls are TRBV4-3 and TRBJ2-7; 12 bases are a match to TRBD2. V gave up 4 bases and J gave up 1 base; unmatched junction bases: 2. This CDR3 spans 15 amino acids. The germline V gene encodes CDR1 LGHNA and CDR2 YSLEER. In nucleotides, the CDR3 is TGCGCCAGCAGCCCGACTAGCGGGGGTTCCTACGAGCAGTACTTC. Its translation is CASSPTSGGSYEQYF.

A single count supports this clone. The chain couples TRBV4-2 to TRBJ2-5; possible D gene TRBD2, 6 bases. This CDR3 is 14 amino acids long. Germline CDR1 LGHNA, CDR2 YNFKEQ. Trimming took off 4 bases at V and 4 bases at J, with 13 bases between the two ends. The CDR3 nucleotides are TGTGCCAGCAGCCGACGACTAGTGGGAGAGACCCAGTACTTC. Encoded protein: CASSRRLVGETQYF.

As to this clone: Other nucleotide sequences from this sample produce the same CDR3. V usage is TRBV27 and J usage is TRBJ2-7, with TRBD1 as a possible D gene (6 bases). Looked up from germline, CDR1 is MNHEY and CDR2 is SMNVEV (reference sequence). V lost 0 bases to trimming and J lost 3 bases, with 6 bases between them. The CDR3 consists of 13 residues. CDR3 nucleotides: TGTGCCAGCAGTTTATCAGGGGGCTACGAGCAGTACTTC. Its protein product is CASSLSGGYEQYF.

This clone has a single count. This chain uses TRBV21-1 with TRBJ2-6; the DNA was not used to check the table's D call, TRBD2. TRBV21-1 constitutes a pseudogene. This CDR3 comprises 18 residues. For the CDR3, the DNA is TGTGCCAGCAGCAAACTCGGGAGTTTGGTGCGTGGGGCCAACGTCCTGACTTTC. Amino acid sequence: CASSKLGSLVRGANVLTF.

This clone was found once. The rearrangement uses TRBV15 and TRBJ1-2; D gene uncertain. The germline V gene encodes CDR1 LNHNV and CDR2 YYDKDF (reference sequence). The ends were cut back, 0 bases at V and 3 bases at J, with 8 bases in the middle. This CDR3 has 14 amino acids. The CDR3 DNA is TGTGCCACCAGCAGAGATAAAACAGACTATGGCTACACCTTC. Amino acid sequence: CATSRDKTDYGYTF. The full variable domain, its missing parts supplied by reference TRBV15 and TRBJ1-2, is DAMVIQNPRYQVTQFGKPVTLSCSQTLNHNVMYWYQQKSSQAPKLLFHYYDKDFNNEADTPDNFQSRRPNTSFCFLDIRSPGLGDTAMYLCATSRDKTDYGYTFGSGTRLTVV.

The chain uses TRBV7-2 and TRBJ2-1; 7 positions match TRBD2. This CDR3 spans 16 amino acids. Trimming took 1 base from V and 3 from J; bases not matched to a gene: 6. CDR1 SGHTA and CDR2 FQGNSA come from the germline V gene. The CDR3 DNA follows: TGTGCCAGCAGCTTAGTAGTGCGGGGGATCTACAATGAGCAGTTCTTC. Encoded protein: CASSLVVRGIYNEQFF.

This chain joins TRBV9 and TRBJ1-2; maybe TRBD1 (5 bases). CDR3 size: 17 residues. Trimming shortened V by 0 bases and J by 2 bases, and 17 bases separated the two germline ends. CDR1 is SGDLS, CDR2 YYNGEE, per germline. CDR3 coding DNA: TGTGCCAGCAGCGTAGCTCTAAGTCTTGCAGGGAACTATGGCTACACCTTC. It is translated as CASSVALSLAGNYGYTF. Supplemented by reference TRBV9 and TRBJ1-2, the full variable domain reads DSGVTQTPKHLITATGQRVTLRCSPRSGDLSVYWYQQSLDQGLQFLIQYYNGEERAKGNILERFSAQQFPDLHSELNLSSLELGDSALYFCASSVALSLAGNYGYTFGSGTRLTVV.